Listed below are T cell receptor beta chains from one sample, sequenced in a study of cytotoxic CD8 clonotypes in ibrutinib-treated CLL. The repertoire was sequenced with immunoSEQ multiplex PCR; TCRdb's copy has only in-frame clones and lacks some. The sample has 75,000 to 80,000 clones, approximately 87% seen once. Sequenced material: PBMCs, taken after 24 months of ibrutinib treatment. Every receptor here comes from a human donor with chronic lymphocytic leukemia. The CDR3 runs from the conserved cysteine through the conserved F or W. The order of the fields is D gene, V gene, clone size, J gene, CDR3 DNA, CDR3 protein. A D gene is named only where the DNA matches it firmly. Where a row states a size, it is once, few, many or the class of an expanded clone; other rows omit it.

D gene: -
V gene: TRBV7-6
clone size: -
J gene: TRBJ2-2
CDR3 DNA: TGTGCCAGCAGTCTTTACGCGAACACCGGGGAGCTGTTTTTT
CDR3 protein: CASSLYANTGELFF

D gene: TRBD2
V gene: TRBV27
clone size: few
J gene: TRBJ2-7
CDR3 DNA: TGTGCCAGCAGTTTAGCGGGGGGGAACGAGCAGTACTTC
CDR3 protein: CASSLAGGNEQYF

D gene: -
V gene: TRBV18
clone size: -
J gene: TRBJ1-1
CDR3 DNA: TGTGCCAGCTCACCACTCCGGGGAGGCGACACTGAAGCTTTCTTT
CDR3 protein: CASSPLRGGDTEAFF

D gene: TRBD2
V gene: TRBV5-6
clone size: -
J gene: TRBJ2-1
CDR3 DNA: TGTGCCAGCAGCTTGGGAGCCGGGAGGGCAGGGAATGAGCAGTTCTTC
CDR3 protein: CASSLGAGRAGNEQFF

D gene: -
V gene: TRBV21-1
clone size: -
J gene: TRBJ2-5
CDR3 DNA: TGTGCCAGCAGCAAAGGGGCGCCGCAGAGGATCCAAGAGACCCAGTACTTC
CDR3 protein: CASSKGAPQRIQETQYF

D gene: -
V gene: TRBV5-4
clone size: few
J gene: TRBJ2-7
CDR3 DNA: TGTGCCAGCAGCTTGGCCGGCCCCTCCTACGAGCAGTACTTC
CDR3 protein: CASSLAGPSYEQYF

D gene: TRBD1
V gene: TRBV6-1
clone size: -
J gene: TRBJ1-6
CDR3 DNA: TGTGCCAGCCAACCCAGGGGGCCTGATTCACCCCTCCACTTT
CDR3 protein: CASQPRGPDSPLHF

D gene: -
V gene: TRBV6-5
clone size: -
J gene: TRBJ2-5
CDR3 DNA: TGTGCCAGCAGTTTGTCCCAGGGGGGAGGTGTGACCCAGTACTTC
CDR3 protein: CASSLSQGGGVTQYF

D gene: TRBD1
V gene: TRBV19
clone size: -
J gene: TRBJ2-2
CDR3 DNA: TGTGCCAGTAGTCCGGGACAGATCACCGGGGAGCTGTTTTTT
CDR3 protein: CASSPGQITGELFF

D gene: TRBD2
V gene: TRBV28
clone size: -
J gene: TRBJ2-7
CDR3 DNA: TGTGCCAGCAGTTTGGGGACTAGTTCCGAGCAGTACTTC
CDR3 protein: CASSLGTSSEQYF

D gene: -
V gene: TRBV6-5
clone size: -
J gene: TRBJ1-1
CDR3 DNA: TGTGCCAGCAGTTATCGGGGGGACACTGAAGCTTTCTTT
CDR3 protein: CASSYRGDTEAFF

D gene: -
V gene: TRBV11-2
clone size: -
J gene: TRBJ1-3
CDR3 DNA: TGTGCCAGCAGCTTATATCATGGGGGAAACACCATATATTTT
CDR3 protein: CASSLYHGGNTIYF

D gene: -
V gene: TRBV27
clone size: -
J gene: TRBJ2-3
CDR3 DNA: TGTGCCAGCAGTTTTTCCTCGTTGGGCGATACGCAGTATTTT
CDR3 protein: CASSFSSLGDTQYF

D gene: TRBD2
V gene: TRBV27
clone size: -
J gene: TRBJ2-1
CDR3 DNA: TGTGCCAGCAGTCCAGGGACTAAAAATGAGCAGTTCTTC
CDR3 protein: CASSPGTKNEQFF

D gene: -
V gene: TRBV7-2
clone size: -
J gene: TRBJ1-5
CDR3 DNA: TGTGCCAGCAGCTTAGGGCAGGGGAGCAATCAGCCCCAGCATTTT
CDR3 protein: CASSLGQGSNQPQHF

D gene: TRBD1
V gene: TRBV5-1
clone size: -
J gene: TRBJ1-5
CDR3 DNA: TGCGCCAGCAGCTACGGAACCGGGACAGGGGGCAATCAGCCCCAGCATTTT
CDR3 protein: CASSYGTGTGGNQPQHF

D gene: TRBD2
V gene: TRBV4-1
clone size: -
J gene: TRBJ2-2
CDR3 DNA: TGCGCCAGCAGCCCACTTAGGGCGGGAGTTAATACCGGGGAGCTGTTTTTT
CDR3 protein: CASSPLRAGVNTGELFF

D gene: -
V gene: TRBV9
clone size: -
J gene: TRBJ2-1
CDR3 DNA: TGTGCCAGCAGCGGCCAGAGAAAGTTCTTC
CDR3 protein: CASSGQRKFF

D gene: -
V gene: TRBV7-9
clone size: -
J gene: TRBJ2-7
CDR3 DNA: TGTGCCAGCAGCTTAGCGGATACCTACGAGCAGTACTTC
CDR3 protein: CASSLADTYEQYF

D gene: TRBD1
V gene: TRBV9
clone size: -
J gene: TRBJ2-2
CDR3 DNA: TGTGCCAGCAGCCGGACCGGGACAGGGGGCACCGGGGAGCTGTTTTTT
CDR3 protein: CASSRTGTGGTGELFF

D gene: -
V gene: TRBV14
clone size: once
J gene: TRBJ2-1
CDR3 DNA: TGTGCCAGCAGCCATAATAGAAACCCCTACAATGAGCAGTTCTTC
CDR3 protein: CASSHNRNPYNEQFF

D gene: -
V gene: TRBV5-6
clone size: -
J gene: TRBJ2-5
CDR3 DNA: TGTGCCAGCAGCTTGAACGTCTACCAAGAGACCCAGTACTTC
CDR3 protein: CASSLNVYQETQYF

D gene: TRBD2
V gene: TRBV2
clone size: -
J gene: TRBJ2-1
CDR3 DNA: TGTGCCAGCTCTAGCGGGATAGACAATGAGCAGTTCTTC
CDR3 protein: CASSSGIDNEQFF

D gene: TRBD2
V gene: TRBV4-1
clone size: -
J gene: TRBJ2-7
CDR3 DNA: TGCGCCAGCAGCCAACCAAGATGGGAAGGACTAGCGGGAGTCGTCGCGGGGGAGCAGTACTTC
CDR3 protein: CASSQPRWEGLAGVVAGEQYF

D gene: -
V gene: TRBV11-3
clone size: -
J gene: TRBJ2-1
CDR3 DNA: TGTGCCAGCAGCTTAGTTCCCCTGTCCTACAATGAGCAGTTCTTC
CDR3 protein: CASSLVPLSYNEQFF